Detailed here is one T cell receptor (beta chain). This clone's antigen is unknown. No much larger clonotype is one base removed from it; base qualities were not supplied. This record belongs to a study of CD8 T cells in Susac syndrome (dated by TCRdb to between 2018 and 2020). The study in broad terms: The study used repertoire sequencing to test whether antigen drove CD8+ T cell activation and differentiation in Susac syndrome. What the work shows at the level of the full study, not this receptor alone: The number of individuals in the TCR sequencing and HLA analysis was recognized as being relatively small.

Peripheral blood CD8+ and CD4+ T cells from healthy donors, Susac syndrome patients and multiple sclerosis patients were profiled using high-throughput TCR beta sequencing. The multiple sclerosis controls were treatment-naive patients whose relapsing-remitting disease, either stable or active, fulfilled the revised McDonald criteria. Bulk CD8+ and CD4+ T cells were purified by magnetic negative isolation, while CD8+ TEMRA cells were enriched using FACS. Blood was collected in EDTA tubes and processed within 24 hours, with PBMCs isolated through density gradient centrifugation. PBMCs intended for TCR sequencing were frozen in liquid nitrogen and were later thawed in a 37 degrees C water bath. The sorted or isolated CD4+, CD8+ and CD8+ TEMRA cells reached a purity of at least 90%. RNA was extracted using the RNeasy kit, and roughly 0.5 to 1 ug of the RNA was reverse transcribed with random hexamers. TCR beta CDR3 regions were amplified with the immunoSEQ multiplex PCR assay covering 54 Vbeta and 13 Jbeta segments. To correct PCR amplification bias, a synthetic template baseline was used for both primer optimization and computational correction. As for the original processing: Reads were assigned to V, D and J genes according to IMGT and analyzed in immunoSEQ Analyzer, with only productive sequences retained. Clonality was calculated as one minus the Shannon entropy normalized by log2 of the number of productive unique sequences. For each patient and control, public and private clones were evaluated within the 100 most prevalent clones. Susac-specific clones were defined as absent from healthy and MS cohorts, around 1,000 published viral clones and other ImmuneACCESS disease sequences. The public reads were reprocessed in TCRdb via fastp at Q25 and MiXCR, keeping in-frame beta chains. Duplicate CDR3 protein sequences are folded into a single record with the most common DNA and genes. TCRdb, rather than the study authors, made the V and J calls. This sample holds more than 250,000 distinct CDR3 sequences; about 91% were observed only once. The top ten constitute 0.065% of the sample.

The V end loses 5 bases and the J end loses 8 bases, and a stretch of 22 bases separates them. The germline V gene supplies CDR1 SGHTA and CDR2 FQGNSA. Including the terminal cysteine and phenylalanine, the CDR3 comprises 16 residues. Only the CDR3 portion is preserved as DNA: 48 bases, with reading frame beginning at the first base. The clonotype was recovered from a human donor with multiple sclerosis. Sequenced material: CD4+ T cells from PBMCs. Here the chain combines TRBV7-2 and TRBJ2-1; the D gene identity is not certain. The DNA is TGTGCCAGCAGCCCCCCCGGTAGGCAAGGGCTAGATGAGCAGTTCTTC. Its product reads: CASSPPGRQGLDEQFF.